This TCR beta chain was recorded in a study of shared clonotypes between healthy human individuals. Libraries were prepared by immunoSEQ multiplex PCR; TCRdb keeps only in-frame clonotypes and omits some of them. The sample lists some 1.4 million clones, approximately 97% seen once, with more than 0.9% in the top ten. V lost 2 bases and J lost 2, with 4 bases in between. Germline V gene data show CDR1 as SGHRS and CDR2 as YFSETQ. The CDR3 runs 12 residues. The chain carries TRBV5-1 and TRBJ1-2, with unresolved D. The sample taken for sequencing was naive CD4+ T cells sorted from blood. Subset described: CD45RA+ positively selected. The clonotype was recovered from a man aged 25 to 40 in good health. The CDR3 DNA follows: TGCGCCAGCAGCTTAGAAAACTATGGCTACACCTTC. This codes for CASSLENYGYTF.